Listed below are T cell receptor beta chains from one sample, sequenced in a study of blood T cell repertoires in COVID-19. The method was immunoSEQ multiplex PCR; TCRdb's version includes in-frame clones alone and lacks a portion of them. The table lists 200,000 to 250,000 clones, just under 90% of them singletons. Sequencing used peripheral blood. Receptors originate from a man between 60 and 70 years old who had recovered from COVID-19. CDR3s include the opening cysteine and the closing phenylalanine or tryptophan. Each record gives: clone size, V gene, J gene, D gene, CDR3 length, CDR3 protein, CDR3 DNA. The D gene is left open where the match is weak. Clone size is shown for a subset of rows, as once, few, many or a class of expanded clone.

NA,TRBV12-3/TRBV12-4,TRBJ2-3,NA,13,CASSTHSTDTQYF,TGTGCCAGCAGCACACATAGCACAGATACGCAGTATTTT
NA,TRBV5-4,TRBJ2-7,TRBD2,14,CASSLEGTSYEQYF,TGTGCCAGCAGCTTGGAGGGGACTAGCTACGAGCAGTACTTC
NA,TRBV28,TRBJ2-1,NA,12,CASNQQHNEQFF,TGTGCCAGCAACCAACAACACAATGAGCAGTTCTTC
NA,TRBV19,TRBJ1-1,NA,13,CASKTILNTEAFF,TGTGCCAGTAAGACAATCCTGAACACTGAAGCTTTCTTT
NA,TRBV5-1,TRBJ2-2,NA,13,CASKEANTGELFF,TGCGCCAGCAAGGAGGCAAACACCGGGGAGCTGTTTTTT
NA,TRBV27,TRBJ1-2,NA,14,CASSFLRGAGGYTF,TGTGCCAGCAGTTTTTTGCGGGGGGCGGGGGGCTACACCTTC
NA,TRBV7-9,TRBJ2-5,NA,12,CASNTPQETQYF,TGTGCCAGCAACACACCACAAGAGACCCAGTACTTC
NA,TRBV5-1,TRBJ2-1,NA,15,CASSLESGSYNEQFF,TGCGCCAGCAGCTTGGAATCGGGCTCCTACAATGAGCAGTTCTTC
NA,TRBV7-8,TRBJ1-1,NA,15,CASSYRDGAGTEAFF,TGTGCCAGCAGCTACAGGGACGGAGCCGGCACTGAAGCTTTCTTT
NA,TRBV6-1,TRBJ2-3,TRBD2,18,CASSAGTSGIASTDTQYF,TGTGCCAGCAGTGCCGGGACTAGCGGGATAGCTAGCACAGATACGCAGTATTTT
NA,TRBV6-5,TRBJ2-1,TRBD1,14,CASNQGVNYNEQFF,TGTGCCAGCAATCAGGGGGTTAACTACAATGAGCAGTTCTTC
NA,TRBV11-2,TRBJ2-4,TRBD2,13,CASSPGGTTRPNF,TGTGCCAGCAGCCCGGGGGGGACGACGCGGCCTAACTTC
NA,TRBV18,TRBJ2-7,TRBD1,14,CASSPPGTAYEQYF,TGTGCCAGCTCACCACCCGGGACAGCCTACGAGCAGTACTTC
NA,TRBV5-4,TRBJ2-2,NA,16,CASSRPGHRNTGELFF,TGTGCCAGCAGCCGCCCGGGACACCGGAACACCGGGGAGCTGTTTTTT
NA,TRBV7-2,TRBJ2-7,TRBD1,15,CASSLDSGGSYEQYF,TGTGCCAGCAGCTTAGATTCAGGGGGCTCCTACGAGCAGTACTTC
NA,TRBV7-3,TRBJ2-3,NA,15,CASSKAGGSTDTQYF,TGTGCCAGCAGCAAAGCAGGGGGGAGCACAGATACGCAGTATTTT
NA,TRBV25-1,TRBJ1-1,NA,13,CASRIGVSSEAFF,TGTGCCAGCAGAATCGGGGTTTCTTCTGAAGCTTTCTTT
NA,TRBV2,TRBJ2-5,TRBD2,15,CASSDPSGGQETQYF,TGTGCCAGCAGTGATCCTAGCGGGGGCCAAGAGACCCAGTACTTC
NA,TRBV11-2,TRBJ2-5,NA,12,CASSIRWATQYF,TGTGCCAGCAGCATTAGGTGGGCGACCCAGTACTTC
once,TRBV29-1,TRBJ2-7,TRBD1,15,CSDLRVTGSYYEQYF,TGCAGCGACTTGAGAGTGACAGGGTCCTACTACGAGCAGTACTTC
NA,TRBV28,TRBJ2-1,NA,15,CASSRLQEIYNEQFF,TGTGCCAGCAGTCGCCTGCAGGAAATCTACAATGAGCAGTTCTTC
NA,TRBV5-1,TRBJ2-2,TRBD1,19,CASSPLPGQKPSNTGELFF,TGCGCCAGCAGCCCCCTACCGGGACAGAAGCCCTCGAACACCGGGGAGCTGTTTTTT
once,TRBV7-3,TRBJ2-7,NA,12,CATKEVPYEQYF,TGTGCGACGAAAGAGGTACCCTACGAGCAGTACTTC
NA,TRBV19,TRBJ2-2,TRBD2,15,CASKELAGALGELFF,TGTGCCAGTAAGGAATTAGCGGGAGCGTTGGGGGAGCTGTTTTTT
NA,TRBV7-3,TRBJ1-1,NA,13,CASSFGANTEAFF,TGTGCCAGCAGCTTTGGGGCAAACACTGAAGCTTTCTTT
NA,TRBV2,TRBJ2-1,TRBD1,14,CASDRQGSYNEQFF,TGTGCCAGCGATAGACAGGGCTCCTACAATGAGCAGTTCTTC
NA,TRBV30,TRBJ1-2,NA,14,CAWSVKTVIYGYTF,TGTGCCTGGAGTGTAAAAACAGTCATCTATGGCTACACCTTC
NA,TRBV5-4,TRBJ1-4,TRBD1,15,CASSLQGTTNEKLFF,TGTGCCAGCAGCCTACAGGGGACTACTAATGAAAAACTGTTTTTT
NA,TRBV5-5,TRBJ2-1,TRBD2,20,CASSAAGTMAKSSSYNEQFF,TGTGCCAGCAGCGCCGCGGGGACTATGGCGAAATCGAGCTCCTACAATGAGCAGTTCTTC
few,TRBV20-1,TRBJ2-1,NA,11,CSAAQNNEQFF,TGCAGTGCCGCACAGAACAATGAGCAGTTCTTC
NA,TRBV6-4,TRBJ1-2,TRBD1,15,CASSTPGQEGYGYTF,TGTGCCAGCAGTACTCCGGGACAGGAAGGCTATGGCTACACCTTC
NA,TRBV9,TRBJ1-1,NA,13,CASSSSQGTEAFF,TGTGCCAGCAGCTCCTCCCAGGGGACTGAAGCTTTCTTT
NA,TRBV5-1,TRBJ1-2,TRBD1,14,CASSTPGQGYGYTF,TGCGCCAGCAGCACCCCGGGACAGGGCTATGGCTACACCTTC
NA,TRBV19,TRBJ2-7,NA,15,CASSMRDADHYEQYF,TGTGCCAGTAGTATGAGGGATGCGGATCATTACGAGCAGTACTTC